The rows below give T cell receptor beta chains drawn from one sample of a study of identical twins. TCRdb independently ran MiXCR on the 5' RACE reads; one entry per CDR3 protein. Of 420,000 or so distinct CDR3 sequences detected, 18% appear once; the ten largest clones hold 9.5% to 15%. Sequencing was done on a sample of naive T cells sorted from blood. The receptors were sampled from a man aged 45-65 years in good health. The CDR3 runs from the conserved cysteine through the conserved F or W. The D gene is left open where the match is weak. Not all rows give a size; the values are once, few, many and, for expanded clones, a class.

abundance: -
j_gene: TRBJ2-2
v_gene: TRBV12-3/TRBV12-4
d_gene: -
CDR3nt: TGTGCCAGCAGTTTGGGCCTGGGGATCGGCGGGGAGCTGTTTTTT
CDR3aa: CASSLGLGIGGELFF

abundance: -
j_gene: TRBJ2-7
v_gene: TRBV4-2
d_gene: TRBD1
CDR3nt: TGTGCCAGCAGGGACACAGGGGGATTCTCCTACGAGCAGTACTTC
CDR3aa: CASRDTGGFSYEQYF

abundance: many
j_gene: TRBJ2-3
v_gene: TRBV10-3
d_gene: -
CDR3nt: TGTGCCACTAATCCCAATTCAGATACGCAGTATTTT
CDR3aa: CATNPNSDTQYF

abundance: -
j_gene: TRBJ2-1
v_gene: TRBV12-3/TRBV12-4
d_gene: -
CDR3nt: TGTGCCAGCAGTTCCTTCGTTCGCGGGGAGCAGTTCTTC
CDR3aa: CASSSFVRGEQFF

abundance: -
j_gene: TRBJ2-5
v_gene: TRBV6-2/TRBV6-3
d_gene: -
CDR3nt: TGTGCCAGCAGTTACTATATCGCCAGGACCGGAGAGACCCAGTACTTC
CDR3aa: CASSYYIARTGETQYF

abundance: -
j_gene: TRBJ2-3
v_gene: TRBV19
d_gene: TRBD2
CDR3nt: TGTGCCAGTAGTCTCATTGAGGCTAGCGGGAACACAGATACGCAGTATTTT
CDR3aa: CASSLIEASGNTDTQYF

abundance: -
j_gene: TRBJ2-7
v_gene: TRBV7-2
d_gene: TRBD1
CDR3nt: TGTGCCAGCAGCCCCTGGACAGGGCCCATTTACGAGCAGTACTTC
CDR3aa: CASSPWTGPIYEQYF

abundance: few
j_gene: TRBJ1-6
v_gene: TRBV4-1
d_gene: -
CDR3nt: TGCGCCAGCAGCCAAGATCGACGGATGCCCAGGTCCTATAATTCACCCCTCCACTTT
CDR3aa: CASSQDRRMPRSYNSPLHF

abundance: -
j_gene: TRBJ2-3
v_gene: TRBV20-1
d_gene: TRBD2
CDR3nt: TGCAGTGCCGAGCGGGAGGAAATCACAGATACGCAGTATTTT
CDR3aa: CSAEREEITDTQYF

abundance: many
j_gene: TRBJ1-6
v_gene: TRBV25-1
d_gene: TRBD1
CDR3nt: TGTGCCAGCAGTGAATTTGTCCAGGGGGATTCACCCCTCCACTTT
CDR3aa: CASSEFVQGDSPLHF

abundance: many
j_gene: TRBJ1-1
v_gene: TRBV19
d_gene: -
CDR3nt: TGTGCCAGTAGAGCGGACGGGGGGGGTACTGAAGCTTTCTTT
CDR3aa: CASRADGGGTEAFF

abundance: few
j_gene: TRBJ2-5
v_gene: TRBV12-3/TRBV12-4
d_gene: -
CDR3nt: TGTGCCAGCAGTTTAGGGGCCAGGGAAGAGACCCAGTACTTC
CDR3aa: CASSLGAREETQYF

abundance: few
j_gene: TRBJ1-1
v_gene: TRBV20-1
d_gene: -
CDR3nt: TGCAGTGCTACTGGCGGCGGGAACACTGAAGCTTTCTTT
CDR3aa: CSATGGGNTEAFF

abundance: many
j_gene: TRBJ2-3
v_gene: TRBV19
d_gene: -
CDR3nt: TGTGCCAGTAGTATTCCCTTTCCCGTAAACCGGGGGCCAACTAGCACAGATACGCAGTATTTT
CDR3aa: CASSIPFPVNRGPTSTDTQYF

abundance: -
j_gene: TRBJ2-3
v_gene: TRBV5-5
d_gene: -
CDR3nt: TGTGCCAGCTGCTTGGCTGTCTACCTCACAGATACGCAGTATTTT
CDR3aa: CASCLAVYLTDTQYF

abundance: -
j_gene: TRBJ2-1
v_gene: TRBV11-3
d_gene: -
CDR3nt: TGTGCCAGCAGCTTAGTTTCTAGGGATGAGCAGTTCTTC
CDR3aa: CASSLVSRDEQFF

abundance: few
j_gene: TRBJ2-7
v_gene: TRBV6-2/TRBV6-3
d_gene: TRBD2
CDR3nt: TGTGCCAGCAGTTACATCATGACTAGCGGGACCTACGAGCAGTACTTC
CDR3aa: CASSYIMTSGTYEQYF

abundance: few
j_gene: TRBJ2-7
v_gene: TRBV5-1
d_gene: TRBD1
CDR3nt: TGCGCCAGCAGCTTGGTGGTTGGTGACAGGGCCGAGCAGTACTTC
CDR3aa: CASSLVVGDRAEQYF

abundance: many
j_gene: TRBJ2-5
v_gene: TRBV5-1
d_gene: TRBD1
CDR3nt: TGCGCCAGCAGCTTGGGCCGGGACAGGGAAGGAGGATACCAAGAGACCCAGTACTTC
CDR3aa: CASSLGRDREGGYQETQYF

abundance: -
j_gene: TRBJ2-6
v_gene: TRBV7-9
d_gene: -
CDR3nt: TGTGCCAGCAGTTTCCCTCAAAGGAGCTCTGGGGCCAACGTCCTGACTTTC
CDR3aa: CASSFPQRSSGANVLTF

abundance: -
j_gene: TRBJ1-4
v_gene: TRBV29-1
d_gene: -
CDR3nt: TGCAGCGCCCAAGCCGGATGGGATGAAAAACTGTTTTTT
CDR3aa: CSAQAGWDEKLFF

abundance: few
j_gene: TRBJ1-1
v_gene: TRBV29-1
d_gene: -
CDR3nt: TGCAGCGTTGAACATCCCACTGAAGCTTTCTTT
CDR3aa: CSVEHPTEAFF

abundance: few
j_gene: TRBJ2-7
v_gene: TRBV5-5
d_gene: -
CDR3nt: TGTGCCAGCAGCCGCACCGGGACTGGAAAAATCTACGAGCAGTACTTC
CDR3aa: CASSRTGTGKIYEQYF

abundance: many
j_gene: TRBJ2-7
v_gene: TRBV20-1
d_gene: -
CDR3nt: TGCAGTGCCTCTGGGATGGGGATCTACGAGCAGTACTTC
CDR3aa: CSASGMGIYEQYF

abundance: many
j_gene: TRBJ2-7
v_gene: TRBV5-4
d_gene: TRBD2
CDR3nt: TGTGCCAGCAGCCCCCGATCGGGGGGGAGGTCCTACGAGCAGTACTTC
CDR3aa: CASSPRSGGRSYEQYF

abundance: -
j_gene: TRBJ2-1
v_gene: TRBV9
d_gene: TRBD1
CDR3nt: TGTGCCAGCAGCGTAGGGCAGGGGGCGATCTATGAGCAGTTCTTC
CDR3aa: CASSVGQGAIYEQFF

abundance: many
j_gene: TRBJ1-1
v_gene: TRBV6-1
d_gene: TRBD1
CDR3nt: TGTGCCAGCAGAGCGACAGGGGTCACTGAAGCTTTCTTT
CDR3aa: CASRATGVTEAFF

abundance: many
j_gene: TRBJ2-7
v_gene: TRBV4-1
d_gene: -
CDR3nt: TGCGCCAGCAGCCAAGTGGCAGGGAGCTCCTACGAGCAGTACTTC
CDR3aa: CASSQVAGSSYEQYF

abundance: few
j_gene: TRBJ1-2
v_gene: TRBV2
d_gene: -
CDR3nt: TGTGCCAGCAGTTCCGGGGCCACCAACTATGGCTACACCTTC
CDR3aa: CASSSGATNYGYTF

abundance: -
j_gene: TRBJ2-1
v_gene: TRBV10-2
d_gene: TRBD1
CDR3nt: TGCGCCAGCAGGGAAAGGACAGGGTCGGGCAATGAGCAGTTCTTC
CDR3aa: CASRERTGSGNEQFF

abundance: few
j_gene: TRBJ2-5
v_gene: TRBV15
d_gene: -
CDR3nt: TGTGCCACCAGCGCCAGGGGGGCCAAAGGGGAGACCCAGTACTTC
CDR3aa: CATSARGAKGETQYF